These 23 T cell receptor beta chains share one sample of origin, sequenced in a study of T cell responses to AZD1222 COVID-19 vaccine. Profiled with immunoSEQ multiplex PCR; TCRdb holds only in-frame clones, not every one. Altogether around 100,000 clones are present, 92% being singletons, with the ten largest covering about 1.8%. Sequences were derived from peripheral blood, sampled on day 0 of AZD1222 vaccination. Receptors were obtained from an adult in good health.

V gene TRBV9 combines with J gene TRBJ1-6; possible D gene TRBD1, 6 bases. The CDR3 has 16 residues. Germline CDR1 is SGDLS and CDR2 is YYNGEE. V lost 3 bases and J 7 bases, leaving 17 bases between the germline ends. CDR3 sequence (DNA): TGTGCCAGCAGCGCACCTATACAGGGTCTGAATTCACCCCTCCACTTT. Protein sequence: CASSAPIQGLNSPLHF.

The chain couples TRBV6-5 to TRBJ2-7; a weak D match, TRBD2 (5 bases). This CDR3 is 15 amino acids long. Trimming pared 0 bases from V and 5 bases from J, leaving 14 bases between. Germline V gives CDR1 MNHEY, CDR2 SVGAGI. CDR3 coding DNA: TGTGCCAGCAGTTACTCGACTTTGGGGAGAGACGAGCAGTACTTC. Protein sequence: CASSYSTLGRDEQYF.

This clone showed up just once. The V and J genes are TRBV14 and TRBJ2-1, with D perhaps given as TRBD1 or TRBD2 (5 bases each). Germline loops: CDR1 SGHDN, CDR2 FVKESK. The CDR3 covers 16 residues. V was pared by 4 bases and J by 4 bases, with 17 bases between. The CDR3 sequence: CASSPAVGPRYNEQFF. The DNA of the CDR3 is TGTGCCAGCAGCCCAGCCGTGGGACCAAGATACAATGAGCAGTTCTTC.

The gene calls are TRBV2 and TRBJ1-5; 8 nucleotides match TRBD1. Trimming removed 5 bases from V and 13 bases from J; junction bases left unmatched: 4. Germline CDR1 and CDR2: SNHLY and FYNNEI. This CDR3 is 11 amino acids long. In DNA form, the CDR3 reads TGTGCCAGCAGTCAGGGGGCAATACAGCATTTT. The encoded protein is CASSQGAIQHF.

The rearrangement links TRBV19 to TRBJ2-7; tentative D call: TRBD1 (6 bases). The CDR3 has 15 amino acids. With 5 bases removed from V and 3 bases from J, the gap between germline ends came to 17 bases. Looked up from germline, CDR1 is LNHDA and CDR2 is SQIVND (reference sequence). In DNA form, the CDR3 reads TGTGCCAGTAGTGAATCACAGGGTTCCTACTACGAGCAGTACTTC. Amino acids: CASSESQGSYYEQYF.

This rearrangement joins TRBV27 to TRBJ2-2; 7 bases map to TRBD1. Trimming removed 7 bases from V and 1 base from J; junction bases left unmatched: 12. CDR1 and CDR2 (germline): MNHEY, SMNVEV (reference sequence). This CDR3 contains 17 residues. CDR3 residues: CASINRQGRENTGELFF. Written as DNA, the CDR3 is TGTGCCAGCATCAACAGACAGGGTCGAGAGAACACCGGGGAGCTGTTTTTT.

This clone came up once. This chain links TRBV6-5 with TRBJ1-5; tentatively, D is TRBD1 (6 bases). The CDR3 consists of 15 residues. CDR1 MNHEY and CDR2 SVGAGI come from the germline V gene. V was shortened by 6 bases and J by 2 bases, with 14 bases between the two germline ends. This CDR3 is CASSPRGYGNQPQHF. The CDR3 DNA sequence: TGTGCCAGCAGCCCCAGGGGATATGGCAATCAGCCCCAGCATTTT.

The rearrangement links TRBV7-9 to TRBJ2-3, with D uncertain. V gave up 5 bases and J gave up 6 bases, with 9 bases separating them. The germline V gene encodes CDR1 SEHNR and CDR2 FQNEAQ (reference sequence). The CDR3 loop spans 12 amino acids. The chain's CDR3 is CASSPRRDTQYF. The CDR3 DNA reads as TGTGCCAGCAGCCCCCGCCGGGATACGCAGTATTTT.

The V and J genes are TRBV28 and TRBJ2-4, with 8 bases matching TRBD2. V gave up 5 bases and J gave up 9 bases; unmatched junction bases: 9. This CDR3 comprises 14 residues. Germline values: CDR1 MDHEN, CDR2 SYDVKM. CDR3 region: CASSTSGSGSIQYF. The CDR3 DNA follows: TGTGCCAGCAGTACCAGCGGGAGCGGGAGCATTCAGTACTTC. The entire variable domain, with the rest obtained from reference TRBV28 and TRBJ2-4, is as follows: DVKVTQSSRYLVKRTGEKVFLECVQDMDHENMFWYRQDPGLGLRLIYFSYDVKMKEKGDIPEGYSVSREKKERFSLILESASTNQTSMYLCASSTSGSGSIQYFGAGTRLSVL.

This chain connects TRBV14 to TRBJ1-2; no definite D call. The V end lost 4 bases, the J end lost 2 bases, and 11 bases lay between the germline ends. The CDR3 totals 14 residues. Germline V CDR1 and CDR2: SGHDN, FVKESK. As DNA, the CDR3 is TGTGCCAGCAGCCTTAATCTCTACAACTATGGCTACACCTTC. It yields the protein CASSLNLYNYGYTF.

In DNA form, the CDR3 reads TGTGCCAGTAGTACCCGAAGGACAGGGGTGCAAGGGAACTATGGCTACACCTTC. This encodes CASSTRRTGVQGNYGYTF. The chain has TRBV19 and TRBJ1-2, with TRBD1 matching 9 bases. This CDR3 spans 18 amino acids. The ends lost 4 bases at V and 2 bases at J; junction bases unmatched: 14. Germline V gene data show CDR1 as LNHDA and CDR2 as SQIVND (reference sequence).

The chain uses TRBV6-1 and TRBJ1-5; D gene uncertain. V gave up 2 bases and J gave up 6 bases, with 8 bases separating them. Germline lookup yields CDR1 MNHNS and CDR2 SASEGT. This CDR3 has 13 amino acids. The CDR3 loop is CASSETWGQPQHF. For the CDR3, the DNA is TGTGCCAGCAGTGAAACTTGGGGTCAGCCCCAGCATTTT.

The gene calls are TRBV6-1 and TRBJ1-5; D possibly corresponds to TRBD1 (5 bases). This CDR3 comprises 17 residues. The V end lost 4 bases, the J end lost 0 bases, and 16 bases lay between the germline ends. Germline values: CDR1 MNHNS, CDR2 SASEGT. The CDR3 DNA sequence: TGTGCCAGCAGTGGGAGGGACCTTCTTGGTAGCAATCAGCCCCAGCATTTT. It is translated as CASSGRDLLGSNQPQHF.

The CDR3 loop reads CASSLGASGEFTYEQYF. The CDR3, as DNA: TGCGCCAGCAGCTTGGGGGCTAGCGGGGAGTTCACCTACGAGCAGTACTTC. This rearrangement joins TRBV5-1 to TRBJ2-7; 9 positions agree with TRBD2. Trimming at V came to 0 bases and at J to 2 bases, leaving 9 bases not matched to a gene. The CDR3 extends over 17 amino acids. The germline CDR1 and CDR2 sequences are SGHRS and YFSETQ.

This chain links TRBV28 with TRBJ2-7; 7 nucleotides match TRBD1. This CDR3 has 18 residues. Germline V gives CDR1 MDHEN, CDR2 SYDVKM. The V gene end was trimmed by 5 bases and the J gene end by 4 bases; junction bases not matched to a gene: 20. The CDR3 protein is CASSQSPGQDKRAYEQYF. The CDR3 bases are TGTGCCAGCAGTCAGAGCCCTGGACAGGACAAAAGGGCGTACGAGCAGTACTTC.

This chain connects TRBV28 to TRBJ1-6; 7 bases are shared with TRBD1. The CDR3 sequence is 15 residues long. CDR1 MDHEN and CDR2 SYDVKM come from the germline V gene. The J segment lost 7 bases and the V segment lost 3 bases, leaving 6 bases of the junction unmatched. CDR3 in amino acids: CASSFRQGWNSPLHF. CDR3 coding DNA: TGTGCCAGCAGTTTCCGACAGGGTTGGAATTCACCCCTCCACTTT.

The rearrangement uses TRBV4-2 and TRBJ2-1, with D tentatively TRBD2 (6 bases). Per the germline V gene, CDR1 is LGHNA and CDR2 is YNFKEQ. This CDR3 spans 15 amino acids. Trimming left V 4 bases short and J 8 bases short, with 18 bases between. Here the CDR3 DNA reads TGTGCCAGCAGCCCCCTCAGCGCGGGGTTCGATGAGCAGTTCTTC. This gives the protein CASSPLSAGFDEQFF.

The J gene is TRBJ1-1, the V gene TRBV28; weak D call: TRBD1 (6 bases). Germline lookup yields CDR1 MDHEN and CDR2 SYDVKM. V was trimmed by 3 bases and J by 1 base, leaving 24 bases between them. The CDR3 contains 19 residues. The CDR3 loop reads CASSLVTVLSGRGNTEAFF. CDR3 DNA: TGTGCCAGCAGTTTGGTCACCGTTCTCTCCGGCAGGGGGAACACTGAAGCTTTCTTT.

The chain joins TRBV5-1 to TRBJ1-1, with TRBD1 as a possible D gene (5 bases). Per germline, CDR1 SGHRS and CDR2 YFSETQ. The V end was cut by 7 bases, the J end by 3 bases, with 7 bases between. The CDR3 loop spans 11 amino acids. The CDR3 loop is CASSGDTEAFF. The CDR3 coding sequence is TGCGCCAGCTCGGGGGACACTGAAGCTTTCTTT.

This rearrangement joins TRBV27 to TRBJ2-7; 12 positions match TRBD2. V trimming: 10 bases; J trimming: 6 bases; junction bases outside the gene matches: 4. Germline CDR1 MNHEY, CDR2 SMNVEV (reference sequence). The CDR3 consists of 12 residues. The CDR3 protein is CATRLAGAEQYF. Written as DNA, the CDR3 is TGTGCCACCAGACTAGCGGGAGCCGAGCAGTACTTC.

The J gene is TRBJ2-7, the V gene TRBV11-2; D call uncertain. This CDR3 spans 13 amino acids. V lost 1 base to trimming and J lost 3 bases, with 7 bases between them. Germline lookup yields CDR1 SGHAT and CDR2 FQNNGV. The CDR3 nucleotides are TGTGCCAGCAGCTTAGCGGTTTTCTACGAGCAGTACTTC. Its translation is CASSLAVFYEQYF.

V usage is TRBV28 and J usage is TRBJ2-6; D is unclear. The germline gives CDR1 MDHEN, CDR2 SYDVKM. The CDR3 is 16 amino acids. V lost 6 bases, J lost 1 base, and 13 bases lay in between. The CDR3 region has the DNA TGTGCCAGCAGGGGCCTGGGGTCGTCTGGGGCCAACGTCCTGACTTTC. It translates to CASRGLGSSGANVLTF.

V and J are TRBV27 and TRBJ1-6; D not certain. Germline V gene data show CDR1 as MNHEY and CDR2 as SMNVEV (reference sequence). This CDR3 is built from 16 residues. Trimming pared 2 bases from V and 0 bases from J, leaving 8 bases between. The CDR3 DNA is TGTGCCAGCAGTTTAGCTGTGAGCTCCTATAATTCACCCCTCCACTTT. Residues: CASSLAVSSYNSPLHF.